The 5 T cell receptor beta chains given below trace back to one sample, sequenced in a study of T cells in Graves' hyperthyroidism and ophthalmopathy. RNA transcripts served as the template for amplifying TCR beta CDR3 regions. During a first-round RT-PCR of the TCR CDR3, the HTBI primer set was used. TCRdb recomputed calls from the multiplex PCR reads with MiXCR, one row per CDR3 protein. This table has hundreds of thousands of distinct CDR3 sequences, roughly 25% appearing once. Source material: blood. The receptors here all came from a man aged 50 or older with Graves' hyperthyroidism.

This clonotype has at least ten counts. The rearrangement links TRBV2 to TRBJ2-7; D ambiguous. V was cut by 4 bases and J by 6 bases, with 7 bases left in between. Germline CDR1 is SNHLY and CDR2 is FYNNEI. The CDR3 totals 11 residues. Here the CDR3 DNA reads TGTGCCAGCAGTGTCCAGACCGAGCAGTACTTC. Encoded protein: CASSVQTEQYF.

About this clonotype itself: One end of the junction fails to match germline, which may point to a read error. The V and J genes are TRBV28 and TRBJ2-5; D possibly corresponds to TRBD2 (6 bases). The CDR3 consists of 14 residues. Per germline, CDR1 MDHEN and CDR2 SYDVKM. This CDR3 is CASSQSGTQETQYF. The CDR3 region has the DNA TGCGCCAGCAGCCAATCCGGGACTCAAGAGACCCAGTACTTC.

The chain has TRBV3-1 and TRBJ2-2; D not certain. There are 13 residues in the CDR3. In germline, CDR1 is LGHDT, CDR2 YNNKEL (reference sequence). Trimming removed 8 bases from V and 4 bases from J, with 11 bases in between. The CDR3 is CASCRIGTGELFF. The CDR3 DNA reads TGTGCCAGCTGTAGAATCGGCACCGGGGAGCTGTTTTTT.

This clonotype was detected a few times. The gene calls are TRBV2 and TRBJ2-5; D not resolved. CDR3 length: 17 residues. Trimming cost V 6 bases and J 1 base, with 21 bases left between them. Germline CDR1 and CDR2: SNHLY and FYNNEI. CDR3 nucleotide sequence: TGTGCCAGCAGAAAAACCACGACCCTTCTGGGCCAAGAGACCCAGTACTTC. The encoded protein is CASRKTTTLLGQETQYF.

As DNA, the CDR3 is TGTGCCAGCAGCTTAGCGGGACTAGCGGGGAGCCTGAATGAGCAGTTCTTC. Protein product: CASSLAGLAGSLNEQFF. J is TRBJ2-1 and V is TRBV7-2; TRBD2 matches at 13 bases. The CDR3 is 17 residues long. Germline V gene data show CDR1 as SGHTA and CDR2 as FQGNSA. With V trimmed by 0 bases and J by 7 bases, 6 bases remained unmatched.